This T cell receptor (beta chain) comes out of a study of Ad26.COV2.S vaccination and SARS-CoV-2 variants. For the study at large: Into the muscle, Ad26.COV2.S was dosed once or twice, 56 days apart. Findings of the study overall: People given the vaccine had a wider spike-specific TCR breadth than placebo recipients did. Reported post-vaccination CD8+ and CD4+ T cell responses to spike showed substantial breadth.

The treatment here: around 19 received Ad26.COV2.S at low or high dose, single or two shots; several received placebo; per-sample allocation not given. Day 63 after the first vaccine or placebo injection was the time point for sampling. The sample came from a Boston adult aged 18-55 years. This clone was picked up a small number of times. Its antigen remains unidentified. This CDR3 comprises 13 residues. Germline V gene lookup returns CDR1 SNHLY and CDR2 FYNNEI. Trimming took 11 bases from V and 3 from J, leaving 14 bases between them. Measured with immunoSEQ multiplex PCR; TCRdb has only the in-frame clones, and not every one. Of 300,000 to 350,000 clones detected, 75% to 90% appear once; the ten largest clones hold around 10%.

Here the sequenced sample was peripheral blood, taken in a trial of Ad26.COV2.S vaccine versus placebo. The receptor was derived from a person aged 18-60 years who received the Ad26.COV2.S COVID-19 vaccine or a placebo. The gene calls are TRBV2 and TRBJ1-3; a weak D match, TRBD1 (5 bases). CDR3 loop: CAGNQGNGNTIYF. CDR3 bases: TGTGCCGGCAACCAGGGTAATGGAAACACCATATATTTT.